This T cell receptor beta chain was retrieved from a study of T cell responses to AZD1222 COVID-19 vaccine. Germline values: CDR1 LNHDA, CDR2 SQIVND (reference sequence). Trimming shortened V by 3 bases and J by 1 base, and 6 bases separated the two germline ends. This CDR3 region has 14 residues. Profiling relied on immunoSEQ multiplex PCR, and the TCRdb table lists in-frame clones only, not all of them. Of 95,000 to 130,000 clones detected, 85% to 95% appear once; the ten largest clones hold 2.5% to 3.5%. The clonotype originates from an adult in good health. The chain combines TRBV19 with TRBJ2-2; weak D call: TRBD1 (5 bases). Here the sequenced sample was peripheral blood, taken on day 0 of AZD1222 vaccination. CDR3 in DNA: TGTGCCAGTAGTATTACAGGGAACACCGGGGAGCTGTTTTTT. Amino acids: CASSITGNTGELFF.